This T cell receptor (beta chain) was recovered during a study of regulatory T cells in long-lasting Graves disease. The study's findings and limits: Compared with new cases, persistent Graves' patients showed reduced TCR diversity. Newly diagnosed disease favored TRBV20-1 and TRBJ2-1 over persistent disease. Persistent patients shared more public clonotypes (roughly 2,500) than new patients (about 1,000).

Construction of TCR beta libraries relied on iRepertoire HTBI primers and on Arm-PCR targeting CDR3 regions. TCRdb reprocessed the multiplex PCR reads via MiXCR and lists one record per CDR3 protein. The repertoire includes about 300,000 distinct CDR3 sequences, more than 15% of them detected once, and around 37% sits in the top ten. Worth noting for this clonotype: Its target is unknown.

Germline loops: CDR1 DFQATT, CDR2 SNEGSKA (reference sequence). The V segment lost 0 bases and the J segment 2 bases; nucleotides outside the gene matches: 9. CDR3 length: 16 amino acids. Specified time point: newly diagnosed GD, antithyroid drugs for less than 3 months. Construction of the TCR library relied on RNA isolated from PBMCs. Guidelines of the American Thyroid Association were used to diagnose Graves' disease. The sequencing used peripheral blood mononuclear cells (PBMCs), collected at new diagnosis, from a patient treated with antithyroid drugs. This receptor was taken from a female donor with Graves disease. The chain is built from TRBV20-1 and TRBJ2-5; 7 bases agree with TRBD1. CDR3 protein: CSARDFHRGVQETQYF. CDR3 nucleotides: TGCAGTGCTAGAGATTTTCACAGGGGTGTTCAAGAGACCCAGTACTTC.